The 12 T cell receptor beta chains reported below all come from one sample, sequenced in a study of breast tumors, draining lymph nodes, adjacent tissues. TCRdb reanalysed the multiplex PCR reads using MiXCR and keeps one entry per CDR3 protein. The sample has about 200,000 distinct CDR3 sequences; around 29% are singletons. Breast cancer patients provided tissue from their axillary draining lymph nodes. The specimen was axillary lymph node tissue. These receptors were collected from a female donor with breast cancer. Some clones in this sample may be carry-over from other donors' samples.

Many counts were recorded for this clonotype. The J gene is TRBJ2-7, the V gene TRBV5-1; 7 nucleotides align to TRBD1. V trimming: 0 bases; J trimming: 4 bases; junction bases outside the gene matches: 1. The CDR3 sequence is 13 residues long. The germline gives CDR1 SGHRS, CDR2 YFSETQ. The CDR3 DNA reads as TGCGCCAGCAGCTTGGAACAGGGGTACGAGCAGTACTTC. Its protein product is CASSLEQGYEQYF.

Many counts were recorded for this clonotype. The chain carries TRBV20-1 and TRBJ2-5; TRBD1 aligns across 10 bases. The CDR3 consists of 12 residues. The V gene end was trimmed by 6 bases and the J gene end by 6 bases; junction bases not matched to a gene: 4. The germline V gene encodes CDR1 DFQATT and CDR2 SNEGSKA (reference sequence). The CDR3 is CSARTGGQTQYF. In DNA, the CDR3 is TGCAGTGCGCGGACAGGGGGACAGACCCAGTACTTC.

The chain uses TRBV6-4 and TRBJ2-5; TRBD2 matches at 11 bases. Germline V gene data show CDR1 as MRHNA and CDR2 as SNTAGT. V shed 3 bases, J shed 0 bases, and the junction held 15 bases outside the gene matches. There are 20 residues in the CDR3. The CDR3 protein is CASSEVSGLAGGRDQETQYF. The CDR3 DNA is TGTGCCAGCAGTGAGGTGTCGGGGCTAGCGGGAGGCCGTGACCAAGAGACCCAGTACTTC.

The rearrangement links TRBV20-1 to TRBJ1-6, with 10 nucleotides matching TRBD1. Unmatched junction bases numbered 9, after V lost 7 bases and J lost 3 bases. The CDR3 has 16 amino acids. The germline V gene has CDR1 DFQATT and CDR2 SNEGSKA (reference sequence). In DNA form, the CDR3 reads TGCAGTGTTGAACAGGGGGACAGGGGCTATAATTCACCCCTCCACTTT. As protein: CSVEQGDRGYNSPLHF.

About this clonotype itself: A read error may explain this, as a much larger clone is one base away. The J gene is TRBJ2-2, the V gene TRBV7-3; TRBD1 or TRBD2 may be the D gene (6 bases each). CDR1 and CDR2 from the germline V gene are SGHTA and FQGTGA. This CDR3 spans 18 amino acids. For the CDR3, the DNA is TGTGCCAGCAGCTTACGGGCCGGAGGGGGGCTCAGCACCCGGGAGCTGTTTTTT. Residues: CASSLRAGGGLSTRELFF.

Ten or more counts support this clonotype. J is TRBJ1-6 and V is TRBV12-3 or TRBV12-4; TRBD1 might be the D (6 bases). Trimming cost V 6 bases and J 15 bases, with 18 bases left between them. CDR3 size: 13 residues. DNA of the CDR3: TGTGCCAGCAGCCAGGGGACCCGGGGTCACCTCCACTTT. Translation: CASSQGTRGHLHF.

V is TRBV20-1 and J is TRBJ2-3; TRBD1 matches 8 bases. Losses at the gene ends were 3 bases for V and 4 bases for J; bases not matched to a gene: 9. Germline CDR1 reads DFQATT; CDR2 reads SNEGSKA (reference sequence). The CDR3 contains 15 residues. CDR3: CSASQGARRADTQYF. The CDR3 nucleotides are TGCAGTGCTAGCCAGGGGGCGCGGAGAGCAGATACGCAGTATTTT.

As concerns this clonotype: A clone one base away is much larger, so this may be a read error. V and J are TRBV16 and TRBJ1-2, with D possibly TRBD1 on 6 matching bases. The germline CDR1 and CDR2 sequences are KGHSY and FQNENV. The CDR3 has 12 residues. V dropped 6 bases and J dropped 6 bases, with 11 bases sitting between them. The chain's CDR3 is CASRQQGDGYTF. CDR3 DNA: TGTGCCAGCAGACAACAGGGAGATGGCTACACCTTC.

The V gene is TRBV10-2, the J gene TRBJ2-1; 10 nucleotides agree with TRBD2. Losses at the gene ends were 7 bases for V and 7 bases for J; bases not matched to a gene: 13. Germline-derived CDR1 and CDR2 are WSHSY and SAAADI. This CDR3 contains 16 residues. The CDR3 DNA follows: TGCGCCAGCAATCCTAGGGCTAGCGGGAGTATAAATGAGCAGTTCTTC. Its protein is CASNPRASGSINEQFF.

This clonotype occurred many times. The V gene is TRBV20-1, the J gene TRBJ2-7; the D is unclear. This CDR3 has 10 residues. Trimming removed 4 bases from V and 4 bases from J, with 5 bases in between. Germline values: CDR1 DFQATT, CDR2 SNEGSKA (reference sequence). CDR3 region: CSAIGYEQYF. The CDR3 nucleotides read TGCAGTGCTATAGGGTACGAGCAGTACTTC.

This clonotype was seen at least ten times. V is TRBV28 and J is TRBJ1-6; D possibly corresponds to TRBD1 (6 bases). Germline loops: CDR1 MDHEN, CDR2 SYDVKM. V gave up 2 bases and J gave up 9 bases, with 14 bases separating them. The CDR3 covers 15 residues. The CDR3 protein is CASSLGDRPFSPLHF. The CDR3 DNA follows: TGTGCCAGCAGTTTAGGAGACAGGCCTTTTTCACCCCTCCACTTT.

This clonotype has ten or more counts. This sequence joins TRBV30 and TRBJ2-7, with 8 bases matching TRBD1. Germline V gene lookup returns CDR1 GTSNPN and CDR2 SVGIG (reference sequence). V was clipped by 2 bases and J by 6 bases; unmatched bases: 12. The CDR3 loop spans 15 amino acids. This chain's CDR3 is CAWSPGRQGTLEQYF. In DNA form, the CDR3 reads TGTGCCTGGAGTCCGGGGCGACAGGGGACCCTCGAGCAGTACTTC.